A single sample gave rise to the 22 T cell receptor beta chains below, sequenced in a study of T cell repertoires in cytomegalovirus infection. No antigen has been identified for these receptors. From the reads, TCRdb called clonotypes with MiXCR, one entry per CDR3 protein. The data contain about 700,000 distinct CDR3 sequences, roughly 36% of them singletons. The sample consisted of cultured PBMCs, taken from culture after CMV antigen stimulation. The receptors stem from a human donor in good health (CMV status not recorded). Some clones in this sample may be carry-over from other donors' samples.

The chain carries TRBV18 and TRBJ2-1; no reliable D call. V dropped 3 bases and J dropped 8 bases, with 14 bases sitting between them. The CDR3 is made up of 14 amino acids. Per the germline V gene, CDR1 is KGHSH and CDR2 is LQKENI. Written as DNA, the CDR3 is TGTGCCAGCTCACCTGGAGACTCCCAGGATGAGCAGTTCTTC. It is translated as CASSPGDSQDEQFF.

This rearrangement joins TRBV2 to TRBJ1-3; D remains ambiguous. This CDR3 region has 13 residues. With 9 bases removed from V and 0 bases from J, the gap between germline ends came to 9 bases. Germline CDR1 is SNHLY and CDR2 is FYNNEI. CDR3 in amino acids: CASGSYSGNTIYF. The CDR3 DNA reads as TGTGCCAGTGGGAGTTACTCTGGAAACACCATATATTTT.

The chain uses TRBV4-2 and TRBJ1-1; D is uncertain. V was shortened by 0 bases and J by 4 bases, with 12 bases between the two germline ends. The CDR3 spans 15 residues. Germline CDR1 is LGHNA and CDR2 is YNFKEQ. The CDR3 bases are TGTGCCAGCAGCCAAGATCCCCCCAAACGCACTGAAGCTTTCTTT. This sequence encodes CASSQDPPKRTEAFF.

The V gene is TRBV5-6, the J gene TRBJ1-1, with a possible D match to TRBD1 (5 bases). Trimming took off 9 bases at V and 4 bases at J, with 16 bases between the two ends. Germline CDR1 is SGHDT and CDR2 is YYEEEE. This CDR3 spans 13 amino acids. The CDR3 DNA reads as TGTGCCACCTTGGGGGAATGTGTCACTGAAGCTTTCTTT. It specifies CATLGECVTEAFF.

Only a few counts were recorded for this clonotype. The rearrangement joins TRBV7-9 to TRBJ1-1, with D maybe TRBD1 (5 bases). Germline CDR1 and CDR2: SEHNR and FQNEAQ (reference sequence). The V end lost 8 bases, the J end lost 5 bases, and 12 bases lay between the germline ends. CDR3 length: 12 amino acids. CDR3 in amino acids: CASRKEGTEAFF. The CDR3 DNA follows: TGTGCCAGCCGGAAGGAGGGGACTGAAGCTTTCTTT.

V usage is TRBV30 and J usage is TRBJ2-2; D is undetermined. CDR3 length equals 14 residues. The V end was cut by 1 base, the J end by 3 bases, with 9 bases between. CDR1 is GTSNPN and CDR2 is SVGIG in the germline V gene (reference sequence). CDR3 coding DNA: TGTGCCTGGAGTGATGGGATCGACACCGGGGAGCTGTTTTTT. Translated, it gives CAWSDGIDTGELFF. The full variable domain, with the rest looked up from reference TRBV30 and TRBJ2-2, is SQTIHQWPATLVQPVGSPLSLECTVEGTSNPNLYWYRQAAGRGLQLLFYSVGIGQISSEVPQNLSASRPQDRQFILSSKKLLLSDSGFYLCAWSDGIDTGELFFGEGSRLTVL.

V gene TRBV19 combines with J gene TRBJ1-5; TRBD1 aligns across 9 bases. Germline V gene data show CDR1 as LNHDA and CDR2 as SQIVND (reference sequence). V shed 7 bases, J shed 6 bases, and the junction held 10 bases outside the gene matches. The CDR3 is 15 amino acids. The CDR3, as DNA: TGTGCCAGTAAGGGTTCCCGGGACAGGGCTCAGCCCCAGCATTTT. Protein sequence: CASKGSRDRAQPQHF.

Many counts were recorded for this clonotype. The chain combines TRBV7-2 with TRBJ2-2; 9 bases are shared with TRBD2. V was clipped by 1 base and J by 5 bases; unmatched bases: 17. Looked up from germline, CDR1 is SGHTA and CDR2 is FQGNSA. The CDR3 totals 20 residues. CDR3 bases: TGTGCCAGCAGCTTAGGCCCCCCTCCTCTAGCGGGAAGGGGTACCGGGGAGCTGTTTTTT. Protein: CASSLGPPPLAGRGTGELFF.

This clonotype was seen only a few times. The chain combines TRBV2 with TRBJ1-4, with a possible D match to TRBD1 (6 bases). The CDR3 loop spans 18 amino acids. Looked up from germline, CDR1 is SNHLY and CDR2 is FYNNEI. V was clipped by 6 bases and J by 0 bases, with 20 bases between them. The CDR3 DNA reads TGTGCCAGCAGGGGAAGGGGACAAGGCCTACCAACTAATGAAAAACTGTTTTTT. Amino acids: CASRGRGQGLPTNEKLFF.

This clonotype has just a few counts. The chain links TRBV6-2 or TRBV6-3 to TRBJ2-5, with D possibly TRBD2 on 5 matching bases. Germline-derived CDR1 and CDR2 are MNHEY and SVGEGT. V lost 1 base and J 5 bases, leaving 14 bases between the germline ends. CDR3 length equals 15 residues. The CDR3 DNA follows: TGTGCCAGCAGTTACTACGGGGTACCGGAGGAGACCCAGTACTTC. It encodes CASSYYGVPEETQYF.

This clonotype was picked up a small number of times. The chain carries TRBV9 and TRBJ2-1; no clear D. This CDR3 contains 15 residues. Germline CDR1 reads SGDLS; CDR2 reads YYNGEE. The V end was cut by 3 bases, the J end by 8 bases, with 18 bases between. CDR3 loop: CASSGSRLNRDEQFF. Written as DNA, the CDR3 is TGTGCCAGCAGCGGTTCTAGATTAAATAGAGATGAGCAGTTCTTC.

In nucleotides, the CDR3 is TGTGCCAGCAGTTTGGGTACAGGGGGTTTGGAGACCCAGTACTTC. Protein: CASSLGTGGLETQYF. This chain uses TRBV27 with TRBJ2-5; 8 nucleotides line up with TRBD1. CDR1 MNHEY and CDR2 SMNVEV come from the germline V gene (reference sequence). Trimming cost V 3 bases and J 5 bases; bases outside gene matches: 8. The CDR3 contains 15 residues.

In its sample, this clonotype was seen a few times. The V call is TRBV6-2 or TRBV6-3, the J call TRBJ2-7; the D gene could be TRBD1 or TRBD2 (5 bases each). V shed 9 bases and J shed 2 bases, with 11 bases lying between them. This CDR3 spans 12 amino acids. In germline, CDR1 is MNHEY, CDR2 SVGEGT. CDR3 DNA sequence: TGTGCCAGTCAACCGGGACCCTACGAGCAGTACTTC. Amino acid sequence: CASQPGPYEQYF.

J is TRBJ2-5 and V is TRBV29-1; the D is unclear. This CDR3 comprises 12 residues. Germline loops: CDR1 SQVTM, CDR2 ANQGSEA. DNA for the CDR3: TGCAGTTATAGGGCAGTCCAAGAGACCCAGTACTTC. It is translated as CSYRAVQETQYF.

In this sample, this clonotype turned up once. This sequence joins TRBV6-6 and TRBJ2-1, with TRBD2 identical over 10 bases. Trimming cost V 4 bases and J 1 base; bases outside gene matches: 16. Germline V CDR1 and CDR2: MNHNY, SVGAGI (reference sequence). CDR3 length: 20 residues. As DNA, the CDR3 is TGTGCCAGCAGTTCCCCTTTTGCTAGCGGGAGAGGCCTGTCCTACAATGAGCAGTTCTTC. Its protein is CASSSPFASGRGLSYNEQFF.

This clonotype was recorded a few times. The chain carries TRBV7-6 and TRBJ1-4; D unresolved. CDR1 is SGHVS, CDR2 FNYEAQ, per germline. There are 13 residues in the CDR3. Trimming removed 1 base at V and 1 base at J, with 1 base between. This chain's CDR3 is CASSLETNEKLFF. In nucleotides, the CDR3 is TGTGCCAGCAGCTTAGAAACTAATGAAAAACTGTTTTTT.

The V gene is TRBV11-2, the J gene TRBJ2-1; D ambiguous. The germline V and J ends were trimmed by 4 bases and 5 bases, with 12 bases remaining between them. This CDR3 contains 14 residues. CDR1 SGHAT and CDR2 FQNNGV come from the germline V gene. CDR3: CASSSWGRDNEQFF. CDR3 sequence (DNA): TGTGCCAGCAGCTCGTGGGGAAGGGACAATGAGCAGTTCTTC.

This chain uses TRBV6-5 with TRBJ2-7; 7 bases match TRBD1. V was clipped by 4 bases and J by 13 bases; unmatched bases: 13. Germline lookup yields CDR1 MNHEY and CDR2 SVGAGI. CDR3 length: 13 amino acids. The CDR3 sequence: CASSSSAPGQRYF. The CDR3 coding sequence is TGTGCCAGCAGTTCATCCGCACCGGGACAGAGATACTTC.

The chain is built from TRBV6-1 and TRBJ2-2; D uncertain. Germline lookup yields CDR1 MNHNS and CDR2 SASEGT. CDR3 length: 14 residues. V dropped 6 bases and J dropped 1 base, with 9 bases sitting between them. This CDR3 is CASSVRLNTGELFF. The CDR3 region has the DNA TGTGCCAGCAGCGTCCGACTGAACACCGGGGAGCTGTTTTTT.

The V call is TRBV10-2, the J call TRBJ1-1; D gene unclear. The CDR3 sequence is 13 residues long. Germline values: CDR1 WSHSY, CDR2 SAAADI. The ends were cut back, 6 bases at V and 3 bases at J, with 11 bases in the middle. The CDR3, as DNA: TGCGCCAGCAGCTTGAATGTCCACACTGAAGCTTTCTTT. Protein product: CASSLNVHTEAFF.

The CDR3: CASSQGAPGLMSYEQYF. Written as DNA, the CDR3 is TGTGCCAGCAGCCAAGGGGCACCGGGACTTATGTCCTACGAGCAGTACTTC. This chain connects TRBV14 to TRBJ2-7; possibly TRBD2 for D (6 bases). In germline, CDR1 is SGHDN, CDR2 FVKESK. The CDR3 totals 17 residues. The V end lost 1 base, the J end lost 1 base, and 17 bases lay between the germline ends.

The J gene is TRBJ1-1, the V gene TRBV28; D perhaps matches TRBD1 (6 bases). Trimming removed 3 bases at V and 2 bases at J, with 10 bases between. The CDR3 loop spans 14 amino acids. Germline V lookup: CDR1 MDHEN, CDR2 SYDVKM. The CDR3 nucleotides are TGTGCCAGCAGTTTCTCAGGGGACAACACTGAAGCTTTCTTT. Translating it yields CASSFSGDNTEAFF. The full variable domain, with the rest looked up from reference TRBV28 and TRBJ1-1, is DVKVTQSSRYLVKRTGEKVFLECVQDMDHENMFWYRQDPGLGLRLIYFSYDVKMKEKGDIPEGYSVSREKKERFSLILESASTNQTSMYLCASSFSGDNTEAFFGQGTRLTVV.